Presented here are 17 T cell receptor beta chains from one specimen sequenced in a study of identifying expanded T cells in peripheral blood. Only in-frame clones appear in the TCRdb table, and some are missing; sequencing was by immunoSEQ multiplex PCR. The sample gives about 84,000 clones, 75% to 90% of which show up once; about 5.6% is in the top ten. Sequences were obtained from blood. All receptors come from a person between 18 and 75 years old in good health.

CDR3 protein: CASSRQGIGYGYTF. CDR3 coding DNA: TGTGCCAGCAGTCGACAGGGTATCGGCTATGGCTACACCTTC. This chain joins TRBV2 and TRBJ1-2; 7 positions match TRBD1. Germline assignment: CDR1 SNHLY and CDR2 FYNNEI. The J segment lost 4 bases and the V segment lost 5 bases, leaving 7 bases of the junction unmatched. The CDR3 consists of 14 residues.

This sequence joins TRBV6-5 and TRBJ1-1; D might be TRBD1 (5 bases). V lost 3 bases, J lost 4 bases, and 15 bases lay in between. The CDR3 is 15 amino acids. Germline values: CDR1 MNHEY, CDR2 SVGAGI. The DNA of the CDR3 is TGTGCCAGCAGTTATGGGGCGGGACGCAGCACTGAAGCTTTCTTT. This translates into CASSYGAGRSTEAFF.

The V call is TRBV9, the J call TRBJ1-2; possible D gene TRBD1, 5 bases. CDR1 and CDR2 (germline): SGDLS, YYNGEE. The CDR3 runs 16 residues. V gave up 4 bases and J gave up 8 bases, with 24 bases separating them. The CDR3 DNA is TGTGCCAGCAGCTTTTTCTCGGACGGCGGAGGGGAAGGCTACACCTTC. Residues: CASSFFSDGGGEGYTF. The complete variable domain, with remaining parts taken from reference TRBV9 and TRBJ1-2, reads DSGVTQTPKHLITATGQRVTLRCSPRSGDLSVYWYQQSLDQGLQFLIQYYNGEERAKGNILERFSAQQFPDLHSELNLSSLELGDSALYFCASSFFSDGGGEGYTFGSGTRLTVV.

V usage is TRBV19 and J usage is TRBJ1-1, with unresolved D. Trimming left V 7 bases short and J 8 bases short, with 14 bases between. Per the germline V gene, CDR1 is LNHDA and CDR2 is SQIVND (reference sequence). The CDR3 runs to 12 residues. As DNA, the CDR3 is TGTGCCAGTAAAATTTCTTCCGGAGAAGCTTTCTTT. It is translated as CASKISSGEAFF.

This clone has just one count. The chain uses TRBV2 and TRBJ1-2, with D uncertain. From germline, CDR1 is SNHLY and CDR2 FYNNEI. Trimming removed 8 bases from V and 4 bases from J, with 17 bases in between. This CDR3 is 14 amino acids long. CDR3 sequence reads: CASFRAVPSYGYTF. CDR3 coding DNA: TGTGCCAGCTTTCGCGCGGTACCCAGCTATGGCTACACCTTC.

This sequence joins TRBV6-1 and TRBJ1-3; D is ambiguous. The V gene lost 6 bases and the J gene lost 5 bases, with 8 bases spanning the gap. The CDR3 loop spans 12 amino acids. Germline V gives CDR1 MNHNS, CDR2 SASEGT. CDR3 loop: CASRETRNTIYF. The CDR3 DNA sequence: TGTGCCAGCAGGGAAACCAGAAACACCATATATTTT.

This CDR3 reads CASNQGHWMNTEAFF. In nucleotides, the CDR3 is TGCGCCAGCAACCAGGGACATTGGATGAACACTGAAGCTTTCTTT. The chain carries TRBV4-3 and TRBJ1-1; perhaps TRBD1 as D (6 bases). This CDR3 region has 15 residues. Deletions cut 7 bases from V and 0 bases from J, with 15 bases between. The germline V gene has CDR1 LGHNA and CDR2 YSLEER.

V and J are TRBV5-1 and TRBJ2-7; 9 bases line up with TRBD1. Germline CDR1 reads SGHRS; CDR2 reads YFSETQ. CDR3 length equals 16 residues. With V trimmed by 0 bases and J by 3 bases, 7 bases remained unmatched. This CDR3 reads CASSLEGQGSRYEQYF. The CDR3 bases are TGCGCCAGCAGCTTGGAGGGACAGGGATCCCGCTACGAGCAGTACTTC.

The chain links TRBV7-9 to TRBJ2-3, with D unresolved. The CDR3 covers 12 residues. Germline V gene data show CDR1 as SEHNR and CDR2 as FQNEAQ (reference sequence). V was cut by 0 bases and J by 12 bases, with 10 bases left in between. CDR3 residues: CASSLARQVQYF. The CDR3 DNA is TGTGCCAGCAGCTTAGCCCGCCAGGTCCAGTATTTT.

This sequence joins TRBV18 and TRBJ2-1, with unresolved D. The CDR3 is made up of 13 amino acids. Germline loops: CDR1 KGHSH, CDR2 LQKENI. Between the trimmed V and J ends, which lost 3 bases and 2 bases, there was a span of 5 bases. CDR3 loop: CASSPLTYNEQFF. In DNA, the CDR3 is TGTGCCAGCTCACCTCTGACCTACAATGAGCAGTTCTTC.

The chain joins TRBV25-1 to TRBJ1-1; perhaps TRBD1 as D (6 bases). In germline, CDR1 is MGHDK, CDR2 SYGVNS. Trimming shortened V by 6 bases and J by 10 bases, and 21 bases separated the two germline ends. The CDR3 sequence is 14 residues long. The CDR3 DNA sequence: TGTGCCAGCAGCGAACTTCAGGGGCGGCGGGCAGCTTTCTTT. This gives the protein CASSELQGRRAAFF.

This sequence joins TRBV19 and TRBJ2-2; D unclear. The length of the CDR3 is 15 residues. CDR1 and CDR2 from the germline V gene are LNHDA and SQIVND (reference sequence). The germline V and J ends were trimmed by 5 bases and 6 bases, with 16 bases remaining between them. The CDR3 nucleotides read TGTGCCAGTAGTGCCTCCGGCTCTTTCTCCGGGGAGCTGTTTTTT. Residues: CASSASGSFSGELFF.

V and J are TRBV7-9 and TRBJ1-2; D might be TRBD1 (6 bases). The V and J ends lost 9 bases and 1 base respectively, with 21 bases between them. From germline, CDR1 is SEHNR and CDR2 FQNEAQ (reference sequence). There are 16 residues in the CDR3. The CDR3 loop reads CASSGVQGAFNYGYTF. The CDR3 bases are TGTGCCAGTAGTGGCGTACAGGGCGCTTTTAACTATGGCTACACCTTC.

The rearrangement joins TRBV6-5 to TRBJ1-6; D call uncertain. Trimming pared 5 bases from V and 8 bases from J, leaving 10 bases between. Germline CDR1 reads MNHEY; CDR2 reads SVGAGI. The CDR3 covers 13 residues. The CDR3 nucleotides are TGTGCCAGCAGTATGGGAGCCTATTCACCCCTCCACTTT. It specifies CASSMGAYSPLHF.

The CDR3 region has the DNA TGCGCCAGCAGCCAAGATCGTAGCGGGGCACACGAGCAGTACTTC. This translates into CASSQDRSGAHEQYF. The chain has TRBV4-3 and TRBJ2-7; 8 positions agree with TRBD2. The V segment lost 0 bases and the J segment 5 bases; nucleotides outside the gene matches: 6. The CDR3 extends over 15 amino acids. Germline lookup yields CDR1 LGHNA and CDR2 YSLEER.

The CDR3 nucleotides read TGTGCCAGCAGCTTAGGCGGGGGAGGCTCCTACGAGCAGTACTTC. It translates to CASSLGGGGSYEQYF. The J gene is TRBJ2-7, the V gene TRBV7-8; 7 nucleotides align to TRBD2. CDR1 is SGHVS, CDR2 FQNEAQ, per germline. V shed 1 base and J 0 bases; nucleotides not matched to a gene: 3. CDR3 size: 15 residues.

CDR3 nucleotide sequence: TGCAGTGCTAGGTGGTCAGATACGCAGTATTTT. It yields the protein CSARWSDTQYF. This sequence joins TRBV20-1 and TRBJ2-3; D gene unclear. Trimming left V 3 bases short and J 4 bases short, with 5 bases between. This CDR3 is built from 11 residues. The germline CDR1 and CDR2 sequences are DFQATT and SNEGSKA (reference sequence).